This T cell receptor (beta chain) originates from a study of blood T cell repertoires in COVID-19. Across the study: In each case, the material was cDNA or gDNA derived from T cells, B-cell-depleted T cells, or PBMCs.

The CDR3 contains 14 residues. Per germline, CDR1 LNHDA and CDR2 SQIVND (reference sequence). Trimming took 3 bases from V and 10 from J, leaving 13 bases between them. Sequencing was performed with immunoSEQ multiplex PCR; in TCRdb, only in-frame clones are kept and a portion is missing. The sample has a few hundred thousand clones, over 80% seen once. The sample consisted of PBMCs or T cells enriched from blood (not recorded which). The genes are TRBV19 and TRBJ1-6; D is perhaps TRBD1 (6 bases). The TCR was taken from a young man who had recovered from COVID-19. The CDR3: CASSMRGLESPLHF. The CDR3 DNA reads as TGTGCCAGTAGTATGCGGGGGCTTGAGTCACCCCTCCACTTT.